The source of this T cell receptor (beta chain) is a study of blood T cell repertoires in COVID-19. Germline assignment: CDR1 SNHLY and CDR2 FYNNEI. This CDR3 is built from 12 residues. V dropped 7 bases and J dropped 4 bases, with 10 bases sitting between them. Self-reported history from a screening survey and questionnaire set each donor's cohort. The assay was immunoSEQ multiplex PCR, and TCRdb's table has in-frame clones only and misses some. The sample includes some 250,000 clones, roughly 91% of them seen just once. This receptor was identified in a woman aged 25 to 45 with acute COVID-19. The sample was PBMCs or T cells enriched from blood (not recorded which). V gene TRBV2 combines with J gene TRBJ1-2; D ambiguous. CDR3 coding DNA: TGTGCCAGCACCGGAGACCCCTATGGCTACACCTTC. This sequence encodes CASTGDPYGYTF. Looking up the rest from reference TRBV2 and TRBJ1-2 gives the full variable domain: EPEVTQTPSHQVTQMGQEVILRCVPISNHLYFYWYRQILGQKVEFLVSFYNNEISEKSEIFDDQFSVERPDGSNFTLKIRSTKLEDSAMYFCASTGDPYGYTFGSGTRLTVV.